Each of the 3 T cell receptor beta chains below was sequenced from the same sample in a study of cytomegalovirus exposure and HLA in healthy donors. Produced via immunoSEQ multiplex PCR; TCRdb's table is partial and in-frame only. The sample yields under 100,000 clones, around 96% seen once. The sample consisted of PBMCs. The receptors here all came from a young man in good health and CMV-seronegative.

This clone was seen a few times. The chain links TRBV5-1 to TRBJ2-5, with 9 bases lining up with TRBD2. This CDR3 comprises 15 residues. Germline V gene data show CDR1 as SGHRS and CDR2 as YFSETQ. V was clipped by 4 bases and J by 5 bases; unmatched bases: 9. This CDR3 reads CASSQIAGVGETQYF. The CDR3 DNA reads TGCGCCAGCAGCCAAATAGCGGGAGTGGGGGAGACCCAGTACTTC.

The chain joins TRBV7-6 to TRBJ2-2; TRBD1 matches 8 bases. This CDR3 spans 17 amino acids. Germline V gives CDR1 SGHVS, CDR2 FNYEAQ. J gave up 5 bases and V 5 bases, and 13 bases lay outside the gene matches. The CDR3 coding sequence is TGTGCCAGCAGCATAGGGGCAGGGGGCTCCGAAACCGGGGAGCTGTTTTTT. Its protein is CASSIGAGGSETGELFF.

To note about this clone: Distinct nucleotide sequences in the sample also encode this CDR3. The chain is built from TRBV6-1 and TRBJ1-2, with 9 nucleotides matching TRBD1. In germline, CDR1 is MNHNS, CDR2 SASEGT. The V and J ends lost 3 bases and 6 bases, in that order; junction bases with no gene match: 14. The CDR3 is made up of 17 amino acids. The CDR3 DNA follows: TGTGCCAGCAGTGAGGAAGCCGGGACAGGGCCCCGCGATGGCTACACCTTC. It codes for CASSEEAGTGPRDGYTF.